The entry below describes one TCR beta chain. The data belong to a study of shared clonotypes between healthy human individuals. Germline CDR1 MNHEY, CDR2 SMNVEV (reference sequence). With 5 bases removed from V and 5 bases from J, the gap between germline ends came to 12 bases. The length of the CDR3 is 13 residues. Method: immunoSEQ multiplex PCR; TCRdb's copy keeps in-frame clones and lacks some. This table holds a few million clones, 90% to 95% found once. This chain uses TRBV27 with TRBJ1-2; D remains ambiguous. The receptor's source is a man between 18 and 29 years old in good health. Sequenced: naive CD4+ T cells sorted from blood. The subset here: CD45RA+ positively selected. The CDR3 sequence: CASSPSSGYGYTF. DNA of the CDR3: TGTGCCAGCAGTCCCTCATCGGGTTATGGCTACACCTTC.